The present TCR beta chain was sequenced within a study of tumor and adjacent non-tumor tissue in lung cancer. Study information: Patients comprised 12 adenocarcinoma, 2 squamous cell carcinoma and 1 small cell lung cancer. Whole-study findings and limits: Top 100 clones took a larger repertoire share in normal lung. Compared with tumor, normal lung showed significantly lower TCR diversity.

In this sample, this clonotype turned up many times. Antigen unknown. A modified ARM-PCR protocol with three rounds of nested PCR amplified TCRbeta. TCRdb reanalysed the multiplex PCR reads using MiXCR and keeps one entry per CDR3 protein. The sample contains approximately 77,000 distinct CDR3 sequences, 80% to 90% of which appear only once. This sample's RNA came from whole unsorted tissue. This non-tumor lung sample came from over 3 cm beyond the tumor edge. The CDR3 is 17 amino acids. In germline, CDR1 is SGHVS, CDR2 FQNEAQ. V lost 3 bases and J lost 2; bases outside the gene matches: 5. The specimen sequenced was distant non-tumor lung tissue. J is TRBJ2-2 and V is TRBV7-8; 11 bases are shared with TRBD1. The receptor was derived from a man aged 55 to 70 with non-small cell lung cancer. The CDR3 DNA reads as TGTGCCAGCAGCTTTCCGGGACAGGGGGTAAACACCGGGGAGCTGTTTTTT. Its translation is CASSFPGQGVNTGELFF.